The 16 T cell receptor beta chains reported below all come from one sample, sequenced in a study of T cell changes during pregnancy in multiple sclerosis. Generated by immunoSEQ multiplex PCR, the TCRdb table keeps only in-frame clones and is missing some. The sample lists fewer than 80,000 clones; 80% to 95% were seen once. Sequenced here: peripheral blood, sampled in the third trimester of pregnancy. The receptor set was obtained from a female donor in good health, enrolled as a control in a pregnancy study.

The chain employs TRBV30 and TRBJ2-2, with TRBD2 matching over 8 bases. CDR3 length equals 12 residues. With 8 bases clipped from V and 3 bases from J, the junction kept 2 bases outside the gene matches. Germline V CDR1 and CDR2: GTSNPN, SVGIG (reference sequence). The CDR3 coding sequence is TGTGCCGCGCGGGAGGACACCGGGGAGCTGTTTTTT. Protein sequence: CAAREDTGELFF.

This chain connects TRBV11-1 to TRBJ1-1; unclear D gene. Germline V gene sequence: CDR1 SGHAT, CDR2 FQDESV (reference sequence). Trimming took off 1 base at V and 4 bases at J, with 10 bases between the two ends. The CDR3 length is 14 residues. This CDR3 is CASSLGEWSTEAFF. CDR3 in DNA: TGTGCCAGCAGCTTAGGTGAGTGGAGCACTGAAGCTTTCTTT.

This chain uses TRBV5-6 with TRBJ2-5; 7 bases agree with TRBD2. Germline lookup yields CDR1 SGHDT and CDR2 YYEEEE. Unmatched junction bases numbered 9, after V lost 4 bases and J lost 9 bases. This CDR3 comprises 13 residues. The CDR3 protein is CASSRSRAGAQYF. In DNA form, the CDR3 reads TGTGCCAGCAGCCGGAGCAGGGCGGGGGCCCAGTACTTC.

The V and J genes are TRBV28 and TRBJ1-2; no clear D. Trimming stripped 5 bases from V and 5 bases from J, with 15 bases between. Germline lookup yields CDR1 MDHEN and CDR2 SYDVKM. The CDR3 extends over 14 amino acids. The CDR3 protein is CASSAADRVYGYTF. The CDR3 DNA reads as TGTGCCAGCAGTGCAGCTGACCGGGTTTATGGCTACACCTTC.

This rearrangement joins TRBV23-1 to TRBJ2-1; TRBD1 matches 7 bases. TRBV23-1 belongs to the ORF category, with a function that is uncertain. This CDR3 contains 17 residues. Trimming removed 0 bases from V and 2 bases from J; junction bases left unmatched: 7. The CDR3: CASSQSRGPTPYNEQFF. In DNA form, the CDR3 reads TGCGCCAGCAGTCAATCAAGGGGGCCAACGCCCTACAATGAGCAGTTCTTC.

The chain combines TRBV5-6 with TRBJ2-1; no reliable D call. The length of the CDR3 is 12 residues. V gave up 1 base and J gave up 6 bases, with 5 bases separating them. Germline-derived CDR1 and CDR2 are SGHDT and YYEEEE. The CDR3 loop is CASSLPGNEQFF. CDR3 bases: TGTGCCAGCAGCTTGCCGGGCAATGAGCAGTTCTTC.

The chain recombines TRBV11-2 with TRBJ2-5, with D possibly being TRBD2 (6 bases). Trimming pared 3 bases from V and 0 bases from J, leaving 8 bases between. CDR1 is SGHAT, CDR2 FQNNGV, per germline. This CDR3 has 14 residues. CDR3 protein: CASSFRGYQETQYF. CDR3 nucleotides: TGTGCCAGCAGCTTCCGGGGGTACCAAGAGACCCAGTACTTC.

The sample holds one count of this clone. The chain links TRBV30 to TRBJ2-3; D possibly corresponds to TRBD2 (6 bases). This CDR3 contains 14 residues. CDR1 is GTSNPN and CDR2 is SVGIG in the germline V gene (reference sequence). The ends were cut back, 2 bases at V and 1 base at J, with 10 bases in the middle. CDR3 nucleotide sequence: TGTGCCTGGAGTTGGGGACTTGGCACAGATACGCAGTATTTT. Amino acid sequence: CAWSWGLGTDTQYF.

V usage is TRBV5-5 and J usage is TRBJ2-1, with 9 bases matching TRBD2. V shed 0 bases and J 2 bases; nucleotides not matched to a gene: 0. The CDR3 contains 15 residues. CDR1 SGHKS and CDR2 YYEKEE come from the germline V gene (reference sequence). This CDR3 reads CASSLGGGAYNEQFF. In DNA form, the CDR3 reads TGTGCCAGCAGCTTGGGCGGGGGGGCCTACAATGAGCAGTTCTTC.

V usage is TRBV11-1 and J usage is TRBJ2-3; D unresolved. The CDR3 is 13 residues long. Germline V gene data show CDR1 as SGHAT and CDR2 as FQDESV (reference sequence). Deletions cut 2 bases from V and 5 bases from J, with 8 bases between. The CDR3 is CASSLPHGDTQYF. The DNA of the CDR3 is TGTGCCAGCAGCTTACCCCACGGAGATACGCAGTATTTT.

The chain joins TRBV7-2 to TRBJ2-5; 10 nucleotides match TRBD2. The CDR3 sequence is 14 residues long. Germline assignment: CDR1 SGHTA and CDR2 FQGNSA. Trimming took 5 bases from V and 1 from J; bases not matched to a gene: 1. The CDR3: CASSRLAGQETQYF. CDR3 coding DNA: TGTGCCAGCAGCCGACTAGCGGGCCAAGAGACCCAGTACTTC.

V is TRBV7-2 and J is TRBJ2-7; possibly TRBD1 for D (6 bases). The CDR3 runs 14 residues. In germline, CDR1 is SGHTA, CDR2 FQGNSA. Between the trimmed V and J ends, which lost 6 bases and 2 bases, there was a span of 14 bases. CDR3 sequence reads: CASSFTGYTYEQYF. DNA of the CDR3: TGTGCCAGCAGTTTCACAGGGTACACCTACGAGCAGTACTTC.

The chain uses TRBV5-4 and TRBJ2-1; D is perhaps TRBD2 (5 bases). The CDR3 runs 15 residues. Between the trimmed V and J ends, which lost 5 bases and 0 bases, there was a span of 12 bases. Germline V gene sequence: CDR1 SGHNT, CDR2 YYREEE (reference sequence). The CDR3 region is CASSADLSSYNEQFF. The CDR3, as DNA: TGTGCCAGCAGTGCGGACTTATCCTCCTACAATGAGCAGTTCTTC.

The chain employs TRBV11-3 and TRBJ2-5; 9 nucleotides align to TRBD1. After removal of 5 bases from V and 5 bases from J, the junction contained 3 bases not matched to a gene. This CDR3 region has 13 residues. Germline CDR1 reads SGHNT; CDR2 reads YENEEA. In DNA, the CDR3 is TGTGCCAGCAGCCGGGACAGGGATGAGACCCAGTACTTC. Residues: CASSRDRDETQYF.

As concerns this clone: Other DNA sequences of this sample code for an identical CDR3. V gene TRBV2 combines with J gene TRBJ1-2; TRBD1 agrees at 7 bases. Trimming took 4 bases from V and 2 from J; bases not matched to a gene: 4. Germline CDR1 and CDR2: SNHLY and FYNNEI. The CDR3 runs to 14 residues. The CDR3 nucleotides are TGTGCCAGCAGTGGGGACAGTCCCAACTATGGCTACACCTTC. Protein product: CASSGDSPNYGYTF.

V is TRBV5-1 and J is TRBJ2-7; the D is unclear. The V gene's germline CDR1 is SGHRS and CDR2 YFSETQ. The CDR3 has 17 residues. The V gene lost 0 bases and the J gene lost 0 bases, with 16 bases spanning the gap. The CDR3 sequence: CASSLGYLTGISYEQYF. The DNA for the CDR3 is TGCGCCAGCAGCTTGGGGTATTTGACGGGTATCTCCTACGAGCAGTACTTC.